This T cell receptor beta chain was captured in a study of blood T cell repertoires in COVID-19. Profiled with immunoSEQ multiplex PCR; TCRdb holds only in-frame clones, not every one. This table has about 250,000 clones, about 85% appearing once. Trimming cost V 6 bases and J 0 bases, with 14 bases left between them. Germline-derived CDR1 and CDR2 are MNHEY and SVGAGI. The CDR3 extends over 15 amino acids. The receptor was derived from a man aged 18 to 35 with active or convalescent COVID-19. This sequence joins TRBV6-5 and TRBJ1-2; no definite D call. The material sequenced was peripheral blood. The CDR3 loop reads CASSPRGLANYGYTF. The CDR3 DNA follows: TGTGCCAGCAGCCCCCGAGGTTTAGCTAACTATGGCTACACCTTC.